What follows are 32 T cell receptor beta chains derived from one specimen sequenced in a study of STAT5B mutations in CD4+ large granular lymphocyte leukemia. Generated by immunoSEQ multiplex PCR, the TCRdb table keeps only in-frame clones and is missing some. This sample has approximately 21,000 clones, with 75% to 85% found just once. Sequenced sample: CD4+ T cells from blood buffy coats. Receptor source: a human donor in good health.

The chain has TRBV6-1 and TRBJ2-5, with D unclear. The CDR3 sequence is 13 residues long. The V gene's germline CDR1 is MNHNS and CDR2 SASEGT. Deletions cut 8 bases from V and 10 bases from J, with 20 bases between. The CDR3 sequence: CASEPTSRVSQYF. The CDR3 DNA reads TGTGCCAGCGAACCGACATCTCGGGTGAGCCAGTACTTC.

The V gene is TRBV7-2, the J gene TRBJ2-7; a possible D gene is TRBD1 (5 bases). Trimming removed 1 base at V and 0 bases at J, with 19 bases between. Germline CDR1 SGHTA, CDR2 FQGNSA. The CDR3 is 18 amino acids. The CDR3 DNA is TGTGCCAGCAGCTTAGTTAATGATATCGGCAGGGCCTCCTACGAGCAGTACTTC. Translated: CASSLVNDIGRASYEQYF.

This chain joins TRBV28 and TRBJ2-7; the D is unclear. Germline assignment: CDR1 MDHEN and CDR2 SYDVKM. Trimming cost V 6 bases and J 3 bases, with 6 bases left between them. The CDR3 is 11 residues long. Here the CDR3 DNA reads TGTGCCAGCAGGATCCGCTACGAGCAGTACTTC. Its protein product is CASRIRYEQYF.

The chain carries TRBV5-4 and TRBJ2-2, with 8 bases lining up with TRBD1. The length of the CDR3 is 16 residues. The V gene's germline CDR1 is SGHNT and CDR2 YYREEE (reference sequence). Unmatched junction bases numbered 3, after V lost 2 bases and J lost 0 bases. The CDR3, as DNA: TGTGCCAGCAGCTTCGCAGGGGGCGCGAACACCGGGGAGCTGTTTTTT. Encoded protein: CASSFAGGANTGELFF.

The V and J genes are TRBV6-4 and TRBJ2-1, with 9 bases lining up with TRBD2. With 4 bases clipped from V and 4 bases from J, the junction kept 5 bases outside the gene matches. The germline CDR1 and CDR2 sequences are MRHNA and SNTAGT. The CDR3 runs to 15 residues. CDR3 protein: CASSVAGGEYNEQFF. The CDR3 region has the DNA TGTGCCAGCAGTGTGGCGGGAGGGGAATACAATGAGCAGTTCTTC.

The gene calls are TRBV5-8 and TRBJ2-5, with a tentative D call TRBD1 (6 bases). Trimming shortened V by 0 bases and J by 3 bases, and 9 bases separated the two germline ends. CDR3 length: 14 amino acids. Germline V gene sequence: CDR1 SGHTS, CDR2 YDEGEE. The chain's CDR3 is CASSLAYREETQYF. The CDR3 coding sequence is TGTGCCAGCAGCTTGGCCTACAGGGAAGAGACCCAGTACTTC.

The chain is built from TRBV6-5 and TRBJ2-5; D unresolved. The CDR3 totals 11 residues. Trimming took 8 bases from V and 0 from J, leaving 4 bases between them. Germline values: CDR1 MNHEY, CDR2 SVGAGI. CDR3 nucleotides: TGTGCCAGCCGCTACCAAGAGACCCAGTACTTC. Protein sequence: CASRYQETQYF.

The chain uses TRBV4-2 and TRBJ2-1; 11 bases map to TRBD2. V shed 4 bases and J 0 bases; nucleotides not matched to a gene: 8. CDR1 is LGHNA and CDR2 is YNFKEQ in the germline V gene. The CDR3 contains 18 residues. DNA for the CDR3: TGTGCCAGCAGCCTAGCGGGAGGGCCGATGAGCTCCTACAATGAGCAGTTCTTC. Translating gives CASSLAGGPMSSYNEQFF.

The chain recombines TRBV6-1 with TRBJ1-6; D unclear. CDR1 and CDR2 from the germline V gene are MNHNS and SASEGT. The CDR3 is made up of 15 amino acids. V shed 1 base and J shed 6 bases, with 10 bases lying between them. The CDR3 loop is CASSEGGILNSPLHF. CDR3 DNA: TGTGCCAGCAGTGAAGGTGGGATCCTTAATTCACCCCTCCACTTT.

Only a few counts were recorded for this clone. V is TRBV5-6 and J is TRBJ2-3, with no clear D. This CDR3 contains 15 residues. Germline values: CDR1 SGHDT, CDR2 YYEEEE. The germline V and J ends were trimmed by 1 base and 0 bases, with 9 bases remaining between them. The CDR3 DNA reads TGTGCCAGCAGCTTGAGGGCTACTAGCACAGATACGCAGTATTTT. Translation: CASSLRATSTDTQYF.

V is TRBV6-6 and J is TRBJ2-2; a possible D gene is TRBD2 (5 bases). Between the trimmed V and J ends, which lost 2 bases and 3 bases, there was a span of 13 bases. The CDR3 runs to 16 residues. Per the germline V gene, CDR1 is MNHNY and CDR2 is SVGAGI (reference sequence). DNA for the CDR3: TGTGCCAGCAGTTACCTAGCTATCTGGGACACCGGGGAGCTGTTTTTT. Translated, it gives CASSYLAIWDTGELFF.

The CDR3 sequence: CASSIDRPDIYGYTF. The CDR3 DNA is TGTGCCAGTAGTATAGACAGGCCGGACATCTATGGCTACACCTTC. The chain has TRBV19 and TRBJ1-2, with D perhaps matching TRBD1 (5 bases). V dropped 0 bases and J dropped 4 bases, with 12 bases sitting between them. CDR1 is LNHDA, CDR2 SQIVND, per germline (reference sequence). This CDR3 has 15 amino acids.

The rearrangement uses TRBV28 and TRBJ1-1; 8 nucleotides agree with TRBD1. The junction had 8 bases not matched to a gene; V was cut back by 8 bases and J by 3 bases. Per germline, CDR1 MDHEN and CDR2 SYDVKM. This CDR3 is 14 amino acids long. The CDR3 coding sequence is TGTGCCAGCCGAACAGGGGGGTTTCACACTGAAGCTTTCTTT. Its translation: CASRTGGFHTEAFF.

V usage is TRBV5-6 and J usage is TRBJ2-2, with a weak D call TRBD2 (6 bases). The CDR3 runs to 16 residues. Germline assignment: CDR1 SGHDT and CDR2 YYEEEE. Trimming took off 4 bases at V and 1 base at J, with 14 bases between the two ends. The CDR3 sequence: CASSPSGGRNTGELFF. In DNA form, the CDR3 reads TGTGCCAGCAGCCCGTCCGGGGGACGGAACACCGGGGAGCTGTTTTTT.

The rearrangement uses TRBV5-6 and TRBJ2-1; possibly TRBD2 for D (7 bases). This CDR3 is 14 amino acids long. The V gene lost 0 bases and the J gene lost 9 bases, with 13 bases spanning the gap. Germline CDR1 and CDR2: SGHDT and YYEEEE. The CDR3: CASSLDGGLGEQFF. CDR3 nucleotide sequence: TGTGCCAGCAGCTTGGACGGGGGGCTGGGTGAGCAGTTCTTC.

The chain is built from TRBV10-3 and TRBJ1-3, with D uncertain. Per the germline V gene, CDR1 is ENHRY and CDR2 is SYGVKD. V gave up 5 bases and J gave up 4 bases, with 3 bases separating them. The CDR3 is 11 amino acids. This CDR3 is CAISTGNTIYF. CDR3 sequence (DNA): TGTGCCATCAGTACCGGAAACACCATATATTTT.

The rearrangement uses TRBV2 and TRBJ2-2, with 8 bases matching TRBD2. The V gene end was trimmed by 2 bases and the J gene end by 5 bases; junction bases not matched to a gene: 7. Per germline, CDR1 SNHLY and CDR2 FYNNEI. The CDR3 is 16 residues long. This chain's CDR3 is CASSEQRERRTGELFF. CDR3 in DNA: TGTGCCAGCAGTGAACAGCGGGAGAGAAGAACCGGGGAGCTGTTTTTT. Supplemented by reference TRBV2 and TRBJ2-2, the full variable domain reads EPEVTQTPSHQVTQMGQEVILRCVPISNHLYFYWYRQILGQKVEFLVSFYNNEISEKSEIFDDQFSVERPDGSNFTLKIRSTKLEDSAMYFCASSEQRERRTGELFFGEGSRLTVL.

This clone was recorded only once. V and J are TRBV10-3 and TRBJ2-1, with D possibly TRBD1 on 6 matching bases. The CDR3 totals 15 residues. V shed 5 bases and J shed 8 bases, with 19 bases lying between them. The germline V gene encodes CDR1 ENHRY and CDR2 SYGVKD. In DNA form, the CDR3 reads TGTGCCATCAGTAACCCGACAGGAGTGGAGTATGAGCAGTTCTTC. Translated: CAISNPTGVEYEQFF.

This clone was picked up a small number of times. CDR3 DNA: TGTGCCAGCAGCTTAGACACGGCAGTTGAAGCTTTCTTT. Amino acids: CASSLDTAVEAFF. The rearrangement links TRBV7-9 to TRBJ1-1; D not resolved. CDR1 and CDR2 from the germline V gene are SEHNR and FQNEAQ (reference sequence). With 1 base removed from V and 7 bases from J, the gap between germline ends came to 10 bases. The CDR3 has 13 amino acids.

The J gene is TRBJ2-7, the V gene TRBV10-3, with D unclear. Trimming took off 0 bases at V and 5 bases at J, with 2 bases between the two ends. Per the germline V gene, CDR1 is ENHRY and CDR2 is SYGVKD. The CDR3 sequence is 11 residues long. The CDR3 loop is CAISESNEQYF. CDR3 bases: TGTGCCATCAGTGAGTCTAACGAGCAGTACTTC.

This clone was seen more than once but under ten times. The chain uses TRBV28 and TRBJ1-1; the D gene is possibly TRBD1 (5 bases). This CDR3 contains 14 residues. Germline V gene sequence: CDR1 MDHEN, CDR2 SYDVKM. The V and J ends lost 6 bases and 1 base respectively, with 12 bases between them. CDR3 nucleotide sequence: TGTGCCAGCAGCCTCATTACAGGGAACACTGAAGCTTTCTTT. This encodes CASSLITGNTEAFF.

The chain is built from TRBV11-3 and TRBJ1-1, with a possible D match to TRBD1 (5 bases). The CDR3 sequence is 14 residues long. CDR1 is SGHNT, CDR2 YENEEA, per germline. V lost 4 bases and J 1 base, leaving 10 bases between the germline ends. The CDR3 spells CASSSGATNTEAFF. CDR3 DNA: TGTGCCAGCAGCTCCGGGGCTACGAACACTGAAGCTTTCTTT.

The chain has TRBV6-5 and TRBJ2-6, with a possible D match to TRBD2 (5 bases). V dropped 3 bases and J dropped 3 bases, with 9 bases sitting between them. The CDR3 spans 15 residues. Germline CDR1 and CDR2: MNHEY and SVGAGI. The chain's CDR3 is CASSYLRDGANVLTF. The CDR3 DNA sequence: TGTGCCAGCAGTTATTTGAGGGATGGGGCCAACGTCCTGACTTTC.

The chain links TRBV2 to TRBJ1-2, with D unresolved. Trimming cost V 4 bases and J 8 bases, with 11 bases left between them. Germline-derived CDR1 and CDR2 are SNHLY and FYNNEI. The length of the CDR3 is 12 residues. CDR3 amino acids: CASSVAVRGYTF. CDR3 DNA sequence: TGTGCCAGCAGTGTAGCGGTTAGGGGCTACACCTTC.

The chain recombines TRBV27 with TRBJ1-2; D unresolved. Trimming shortened V by 6 bases and J by 2 bases, and 16 bases separated the two germline ends. The CDR3 is made up of 15 amino acids. The germline V gene encodes CDR1 MNHEY and CDR2 SMNVEV (reference sequence). In DNA form, the CDR3 reads TGTGCCAGCAGCGCCCTGTTAGGGAACAACTATGGCTACACCTTC. Protein product: CASSALLGNNYGYTF.

The V call is TRBV7-6, the J call TRBJ1-2, with TRBD1 identical over 8 bases. The CDR3 contains 15 residues. V lost 5 bases, J lost 6 bases, and 11 bases stayed unmatched. Looked up from germline, CDR1 is SGHVS and CDR2 is FNYEAQ. The CDR3 loop reads CASSPRTGYGNGYTF. The CDR3 coding sequence is TGTGCCAGCAGCCCTCGGACAGGGTACGGTAATGGCTACACCTTC.

The DNA for the CDR3 is TGTGCCAGCAGTTTGGGGCGGGAGGGCAGGGATGAGCAGTTCTTC. This sequence encodes CASSLGREGRDEQFF. The V gene is TRBV27, the J gene TRBJ2-1; the match to TRBD2 covers 9 bases. V was clipped by 3 bases and J by 8 bases; unmatched bases: 8. The CDR3 is 15 amino acids. Germline CDR1 MNHEY, CDR2 SMNVEV (reference sequence).

This chain uses TRBV6-1 with TRBJ2-1; perhaps TRBD2 as D (5 bases). The CDR3 is 15 residues long. Per germline, CDR1 MNHNS and CDR2 SASEGT. V was trimmed by 7 bases and J by 2 bases, leaving 15 bases between them. CDR3 protein: CASILSASPYNEQFF. The CDR3 bases are TGTGCCAGCATCCTTAGCGCGAGCCCCTACAATGAGCAGTTCTTC.

This clone was seen just once. The chain employs TRBV5-4 and TRBJ2-1; TRBD2 agrees at 11 bases. Germline trimming cut 2 bases from V and 0 bases from J; bases unmatched to any gene: 10. CDR1 is SGHNT, CDR2 YYREEE, per germline (reference sequence). The CDR3 sequence is 19 residues long. This CDR3 is CASSFGLAGVQSSYNEQFF. The CDR3 DNA follows: TGTGCCAGCAGCTTCGGACTAGCGGGTGTCCAGAGCTCCTACAATGAGCAGTTCTTC. Looking up the rest from reference TRBV5-4 and TRBJ2-1 gives the full variable domain: ETGVTQSPTHLIKTRGQQVTLRCSSQSGHNTVSWYQQALGQGPQFIFQYYREEENGRGNFPPRFSGLQFPNYSSELNVNALELDDSALYLCASSFGLAGVQSSYNEQFFGPGTRLTVL.

The chain is built from TRBV11-3 and TRBJ2-1; 9 bases match TRBD2. CDR1 is SGHNT and CDR2 is YENEEA in the germline V gene. The CDR3 runs to 14 residues. J was trimmed by 10 bases and V by 6 bases; bases with no gene match: 10. CDR3 sequence reads: CASSFSGSKGEQFF. CDR3 bases: TGTGCCAGCAGTTTTAGCGGGAGCAAAGGAGAGCAGTTCTTC.

This sequence joins TRBV11-3 and TRBJ2-3; TRBD2 matches 10 bases. V lost 6 bases to trimming and J lost 5 bases; unmatched junction nucleotides: 2. This CDR3 is built from 13 residues. From germline, CDR1 is SGHNT and CDR2 YENEEA. The CDR3 sequence is CASRRTSGDTQYF. DNA of the CDR3: TGTGCCAGCAGACGGACTAGCGGAGATACGCAGTATTTT.

The gene calls are TRBV5-1 and TRBJ1-1; the match to TRBD1 covers 9 bases. CDR3 length: 13 amino acids. Losses at the gene ends were 5 bases for V and 7 bases for J; bases not matched to a gene: 6. Germline V lookup: CDR1 SGHRS, CDR2 YFSETQ. Here the CDR3 DNA reads TGCGCCAGCAGTCGACAGGGGGACGGTGAAGCTTTCTTT. Amino acids: CASSRQGDGEAFF.